The clone carrying this T cell receptor beta chain was seen repeatedly, ten times or more. These data originate in a study of T cells in Graves' hyperthyroidism and ophthalmopathy. The germline V and J ends were trimmed by 5 bases and 5 bases, with 18 bases remaining between them. Germline loops: CDR1 SGHTA, CDR2 FQGNSA. CDR3 length: 15 residues. Authors of the study amplified TCR beta CDR3 regions from RNA transcripts. The TCR CDR3 was amplified in a first-round RT-PCR using the HTBI primer set. TCRdb ran MiXCR on the multiplex PCR reads and lists one entry per CDR3 protein. This sample has roughly 380,000 distinct CDR3 sequences, with approximately 19% found just once.

The V gene is TRBV7-2, the J gene TRBJ1-2, with D perhaps matching TRBD1 (6 bases). Sequences were obtained from blood. This TCR derives from a woman aged 18-29 years with Graves' hyperthyroidism. The CDR3 loop reads CASSLGPQGEYGYTF. DNA of the CDR3: TGTGCCAGCAGCCTTGGGCCACAGGGTGAATATGGCTACACCTTC. The full variable domain, completed using reference TRBV7-2 and TRBJ1-2, is GAGVSQSPSNKVTEKGKDVELRCDPISGHTALYWYRQSLGQGLEFLIYFQGNSAPDKSGLPSDRFSAERTGGSVSTLTIQRTQQEDSAVYLCASSLGPQGEYGYTFGSGTRLTVV.